This T cell receptor beta chain was sequenced for a study of human T cells and chemical hapten exposure. As for the study in general: Per-sample TCR yields varied mainly from small pooled library volume differences.

One entry per CDR3 protein results from TCRdb running MiXCR on the RACE reads. The table lists some 350,000 distinct CDR3 sequences, about 6.9% of them singletons, with approximately 5.4% in the top ten. This clonotype was observed a handful of times. Its target is unknown. Looked up from germline, CDR1 is LGHNA and CDR2 is YSLEER. This CDR3 has 16 amino acids. Germline trimming cut 3 bases from V and 7 bases from J; bases unmatched to any gene: 8. Time point: patch test 2, 6 weeks after DPC sensitization. Treatment here: therapeutic diphenylcyclopropenone sensitization with weekly scalp DPC. Study-level points and caveats: Expanded TCR counts at PT1 were positively correlated with the patch test score.

Here the sequenced sample was whole blood, taken in connection with sensitization to the hapten diphenylcyclopropenone (DPC). The chain has TRBV4-3 and TRBJ2-1; 11 nucleotides align to TRBD1. This TCR was recovered from a woman aged 18-35 years with alopecia areata. Some clones in this sample may be carry-over from other donors' samples. CDR3 loop: CASSHTRDRGGNEQFF. The CDR3 nucleotides read TGCGCCAGCAGCCACACCCGGGACAGGGGGGGAAATGAGCAGTTCTTC.